Listed here is a single TCR beta chain. Its antigen remains unidentified. CDR3 length: 17 residues. J was trimmed by 10 bases and V by 2 bases; bases with no gene match: 15. Germline-derived CDR1 and CDR2 are SGHTA and FQGNSA. These data originate in a study of T cells after yellow fever vaccination. The study's findings and limits: Although most clonotypes did not, a small share appeared in both CD4 and CD8 compartments. Contaminants from the bulk population, in the form of abundant clonotypes, could be found in FACS-sorted repertoires.

A 5'RACE template-switching step, the method used to make TCR cDNA, added a universal primer site and UMIs. TCRdb fed the 5' RACE reads into MiXCR, producing one record per CDR3 protein. The sample includes 120,000 or so distinct CDR3 sequences, more than 7.5% of them seen just once. The TCR sequence derives from a man between 18 and 29 years old who received the YFV17D yellow fever vaccine. The gene calls are TRBV7-2 and TRBJ2-1, with 9 bases matching TRBD2. The sample here was CD8+ T cells sorted from PBMCs, taken on the day of the yellow fever booster vaccination. The CDR3 nucleotides read TGTGCCAGCAGCTTACACCTTAGCGGGGGCCCTTTCAACGAGCAGTTCTTC. Protein sequence: CASSLHLSGGPFNEQFF.